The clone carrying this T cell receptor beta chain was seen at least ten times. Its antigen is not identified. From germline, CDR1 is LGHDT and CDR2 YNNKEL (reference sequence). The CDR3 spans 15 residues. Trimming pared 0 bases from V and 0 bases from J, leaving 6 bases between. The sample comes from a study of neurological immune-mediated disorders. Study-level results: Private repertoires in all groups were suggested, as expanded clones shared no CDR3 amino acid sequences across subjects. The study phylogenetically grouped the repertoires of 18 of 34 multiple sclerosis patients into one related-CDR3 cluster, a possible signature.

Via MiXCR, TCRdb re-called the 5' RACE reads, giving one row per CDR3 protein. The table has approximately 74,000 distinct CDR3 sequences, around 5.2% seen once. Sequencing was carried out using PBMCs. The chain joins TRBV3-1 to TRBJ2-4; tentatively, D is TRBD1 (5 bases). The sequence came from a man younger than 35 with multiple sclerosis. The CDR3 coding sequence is TGTGCCAGCAGCCAAGAAGGGGTAGCCAAAAACATTCAGTACTTC. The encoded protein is CASSQEGVAKNIQYF.